The 12 T cell receptor beta chains listed next were all sequenced from one sample in a study of CD4+ T cells in melanoma. Profiling relied on immunoSEQ multiplex PCR, and the TCRdb table lists in-frame clones only, not all of them. The profile covers tens of thousands of clones, with around 80% appearing a single time and approximately 9.7% taken by the ten largest. These receptors were obtained from a human donor with melanoma.

This clone was detected only once. The J gene is TRBJ2-3, the V gene TRBV5-5; D perhaps matches TRBD1 (6 bases). The length of the CDR3 is 14 residues. V shed 1 base and J shed 1 base, with 7 bases lying between them. Germline V gene data show CDR1 as SGHKS and CDR2 as YYEKEE (reference sequence). Here the CDR3 reads CASSLWGRTDTQYF. DNA of the CDR3: TGTGCCAGCAGCTTGTGGGGGCGCACAGATACGCAGTATTTT.

The chain is built from TRBV28 and TRBJ2-7; D tentatively fits TRBD1 or TRBD2 (5 bases each). The ends were cut back, 5 bases at V and 5 bases at J, with 16 bases in the middle. Germline V CDR1 and CDR2: MDHEN, SYDVKM. The CDR3 runs 14 residues. The CDR3 is CASSRLQTVHEQYF. CDR3 nucleotides: TGTGCCAGCAGTCGACTACAGACAGTCCACGAGCAGTACTTC.

This clone was detected only once. The chain uses TRBV5-1 and TRBJ2-3; tentative D call: TRBD2 (5 bases). Germline V gene data show CDR1 as SGHRS and CDR2 as YFSETQ. The CDR3 spans 16 residues. The V gene lost 0 bases and the J gene lost 4 bases, with 15 bases spanning the gap. CDR3 nucleotides: TGCGCCAGCAGCTTGGGGACCTCCAACGGGGCAGATACGCAGTATTTT. This encodes CASSLGTSNGADTQYF.

The gene calls are TRBV5-1 and TRBJ2-5, with 8 bases fitting TRBD1. The V gene's germline CDR1 is SGHRS and CDR2 YFSETQ. The CDR3 loop spans 15 amino acids. V lost 0 bases and J lost 3; bases outside the gene matches: 4. The CDR3 sequence is CASSLVGTGEETQYF. In nucleotides, the CDR3 is TGCGCCAGCAGCTTGGTGGGGACAGGTGAAGAGACCCAGTACTTC.

The CDR3 DNA reads as TGTGCCAGCAGTGGGACAGGGCACTACAATCAGCCCCAGCATTTT. The encoded protein is CASSGTGHYNQPQHF. The V gene is TRBV6-1, the J gene TRBJ1-5, with TRBD1 matching over 8 bases. V was pared by 4 bases and J by 3 bases, with 5 bases of the junction left unmatched. The CDR3 sequence is 15 residues long. The germline gives CDR1 MNHNS, CDR2 SASEGT.

The chain links TRBV30 to TRBJ2-3; the D is unclear. Trimming removed 0 bases at V and 4 bases at J, with 8 bases between. The germline gives CDR1 GTSNPN, CDR2 SVGIG (reference sequence). The CDR3 is 13 amino acids. For the CDR3, the DNA is TGTGCCTGGAGTGTAGGTTTGGCAGATACGCAGTATTTT. Its translation is CAWSVGLADTQYF.

Regarding this clone: The junction departs from the called germline gene at one end, perhaps through a read error. The chain has TRBV6-1 and TRBJ1-5; TRBD1 aligns across 10 bases. CDR1 MNHNS and CDR2 SASEGT come from the germline V gene. The CDR3 has 15 amino acids. Here the CDR3 reads CAGSPRQGANQPQHF. In DNA, the CDR3 is TGTGCCGGCAGTCCCCGACAGGGGGCCAATCAGCCCCAGCATTTT.

In this sample, this clone turned up once. The V call is TRBV7-9, the J call TRBJ2-3; TRBD2 matches 9 bases. The CDR3 consists of 17 residues. The germline CDR1 and CDR2 sequences are SEHNR and FQNEAQ (reference sequence). The junction had 10 bases not matched to a gene; V was cut back by 1 base and J by 5 bases. CDR3 nucleotides: TGTGCCAGCAGCTTAGGGACTTGGACTAGCGCTAGAGATACGCAGTATTTT. Encoded protein: CASSLGTWTSARDTQYF.

The rearrangement joins TRBV27 to TRBJ2-3; D perhaps matches TRBD2 (5 bases). The CDR3 has 17 residues. The germline CDR1 and CDR2 sequences are MNHEY and SMNVEV (reference sequence). Deletions cut 5 bases from V and 1 base from J, with 19 bases between. The CDR3: CASSPLDWPARTDTQYF. CDR3 DNA: TGTGCCAGCAGTCCTTTGGACTGGCCCGCCCGCACAGATACGCAGTATTTT.

This rearrangement joins TRBV19 to TRBJ1-2; tentative D call: TRBD1 (5 bases). There are 15 residues in the CDR3. Germline CDR1 is LNHDA and CDR2 is SQIVND (reference sequence). Trimming left V 0 bases short and J 4 bases short, with 12 bases between. CDR3 residues: CASSIDGAGPYGYTF. CDR3 DNA sequence: TGTGCCAGTAGTATAGACGGCGCGGGGCCCTATGGCTACACCTTC.

The table lists this clone with a few counts. This chain joins TRBV7-2 and TRBJ2-1, with 9 positions matching TRBD2. Unmatched junction bases numbered 8, after V lost 4 bases and J lost 4 bases. CDR1 and CDR2 from the germline V gene are SGHTA and FQGNSA. This CDR3 is built from 16 residues. The CDR3 reads CASSSSSAGGYNEQFF. The CDR3 DNA reads as TGTGCCAGCAGCTCTAGCTCAGCGGGAGGTTACAATGAGCAGTTCTTC. Variable domain in full (rest from reference TRBV7-2 and TRBJ2-1): GAGVSQSPSNKVTEKGKDVELRCDPISGHTALYWYRQSLGQGLEFLIYFQGNSAPDKSGLPSDRFSAERTGGSVSTLTIQRTQQEDSAVYLCASSSSSAGGYNEQFFGPGTRLTVL.

The chain recombines TRBV18 with TRBJ2-3; 10 bases align to TRBD2. Germline trimming cut 0 bases from V and 7 bases from J; bases unmatched to any gene: 7. This CDR3 has 16 residues. Germline values: CDR1 KGHSH, CDR2 LQKENI. The CDR3 nucleotides read TGTGCCAGCTCACCACCGTCTAGCGGGGGAGATCATACGCAGTATTTT. Amino acid sequence: CASSPPSSGGDHTQYF.